These 18 T cell receptor beta chains share one sample of origin, sequenced in a study of cytomegalovirus exposure and HLA in healthy donors (dated by TCRdb to about 2017). Preparation of the library involved the immunoSEQ multiplex PCR assay. A mixture of 60 forward primers for TCR Vbeta segments and 13 reverse primers for TCR Jbeta segments was used in the multiplex PCR. What TCRdb holds here is the immuneACCESS table cut down to in-frame rearrangements. Part of the clones is not present; checked against another copy, under half of the missing clones reflect an unresolved V gene, and the others are unexplained. The table kept for this sample lists 85,000 to 110,000 clones. The ten most abundant clones make up roughly 3.5% of the sample. The source material was PBMCs. The receptors were sampled from a man in his forties in good health and CMV-seronegative.

In DNA form, the CDR3 reads TGTGCCAGCGGACCTTCGGGGGAGAGGGATGGCTACACCTTC. It codes for CASGPSGERDGYTF. The chain recombines TRBV6-5 with TRBJ1-2, with a weak D call TRBD1 (5 bases). The V and J ends lost 8 bases and 6 bases respectively, with 19 bases between them. Germline CDR1 and CDR2: MNHEY and SVGAGI. The CDR3 runs 14 residues.

The chain has TRBV6-5 and TRBJ1-1, with a tentative D call TRBD1 (5 bases). The CDR3 length is 13 residues. Germline V gene sequence: CDR1 MNHEY, CDR2 SVGAGI. Trimming cost V 7 bases and J 5 bases, with 14 bases left between them. This CDR3 is CASTTGGETEAFF. CDR3 sequence (DNA): TGTGCCAGCACCACGGGGGGAGAAACTGAAGCTTTCTTT.

The rearrangement joins TRBV13 to TRBJ2-1; D possibly corresponds to TRBD2 (7 bases). Per germline, CDR1 PRHDT and CDR2 FYEKMQ (reference sequence). There are 17 residues in the CDR3. Trimming stripped 7 bases from V and 3 bases from J, with 22 bases between. In DNA, the CDR3 is TGTGCCAGCAAAAGGGGGGGATCCGCGGGGGTCTACAATGAGCAGTTCTTC. Its translation: CASKRGGSAGVYNEQFF.

This sequence joins TRBV27 and TRBJ1-3, with D possibly matching TRBD1 (5 bases). CDR3 length: 17 amino acids. V lost 0 bases, J lost 5 bases, and 17 bases lay in between. The germline gives CDR1 MNHEY, CDR2 SMNVEV (reference sequence). CDR3 region: CASSLSAAGTGRNTIYF. CDR3 coding DNA: TGTGCCAGCAGTTTATCGGCAGCGGGGACGGGGAGAAACACCATATATTTT.

The rearrangement uses TRBV2 and TRBJ2-5; a possible D gene is TRBD2 (5 bases). The V end lost 5 bases, the J end lost 4 bases, and 11 bases lay between the germline ends. The germline gives CDR1 SNHLY, CDR2 FYNNEI. The CDR3 sequence is 13 residues long. The CDR3 nucleotides read TGTGCCAGCAGTAAGGACTCAACAGAGACCCAGTACTTC. It yields the protein CASSKDSTETQYF.

This chain uses TRBV2 with TRBJ1-3; TRBD1 aligns across 7 bases. Germline CDR1 and CDR2: SNHLY and FYNNEI. Trimming cost V 8 bases and J 9 bases; bases outside gene matches: 7. The CDR3 loop spans 12 amino acids. The CDR3 DNA follows: TGTGCCAGCTCCGGGACAGTTAGCACCATATATTTT. It yields the protein CASSGTVSTIYF.

J is TRBJ1-1 and V is TRBV5-1; D unclear. The CDR3 length is 14 residues. Trimming stripped 0 bases from V and 0 bases from J, with 6 bases between. CDR1 and CDR2 from the germline V gene are SGHRS and YFSETQ. CDR3 protein: CASSLAVMNTEAFF. In DNA, the CDR3 is TGCGCCAGCAGCTTGGCCGTTATGAACACTGAAGCTTTCTTT. The variable domain in full, with the rest retrieved from reference TRBV5-1 and TRBJ1-1, is KAGVTQTPRYLIKTRGQQVTLSCSPISGHRSVSWYQQTPGQGLQFLFEYFSETQRNKGNFPGRFSGRQFSNSRSEMNVSTLELGDSALYLCASSLAVMNTEAFFGQGTRLTVV.

V is TRBV7-2 and J is TRBJ2-1; 8 bases fit TRBD2. CDR3 size: 12 residues. CDR1 is SGHTA, CDR2 FQGNSA, per germline. The V segment lost 5 bases and the J segment 9 bases; nucleotides outside the gene matches: 3. CDR3 sequence (DNA): TGTGCCAGCAGCCAGCGGGAGTTTGAGCAGTTCTTC. This codes for CASSQREFEQFF.

This CDR3 is CASSYLEDYGYTF. CDR3 DNA: TGTGCCAGCAGTTACTTGGAGGACTATGGCTACACCTTC. This rearrangement joins TRBV6-6 to TRBJ1-2; the D is unclear. Germline V gene lookup returns CDR1 MNHNY and CDR2 SVGAGI (reference sequence). The CDR3 contains 13 residues. The germline V and J ends were trimmed by 1 base and 3 bases, with 6 bases remaining between them.

This rearrangement joins TRBV27 to TRBJ1-3; perhaps TRBD1 as D (5 bases). The V gene lost 5 bases and the J gene lost 2 bases, with 10 bases spanning the gap. Germline CDR1 and CDR2: MNHEY and SMNVEV (reference sequence). The length of the CDR3 is 14 residues. The DNA of the CDR3 is TGTGCCAGCAGTCCGATGACAGCTGGAAACACCATATATTTT. Protein product: CASSPMTAGNTIYF.

The rearrangement links TRBV14 to TRBJ2-7; D call uncertain. Germline V gene sequence: CDR1 SGHDN, CDR2 FVKESK. The length of the CDR3 is 11 residues. The V gene lost 6 bases and the J gene lost 8 bases, with 11 bases spanning the gap. In DNA form, the CDR3 reads TGTGCCAGCAGTCAACTATCGAAGCAGTACTTC. Protein sequence: CASSQLSKQYF.

V is TRBV6-5 and J is TRBJ1-2, with 7 nucleotides matching TRBD1. Losses at the gene ends were 0 bases for V and 8 bases for J; bases not matched to a gene: 6. Germline V gene sequence: CDR1 MNHEY, CDR2 SVGAGI. The CDR3 consists of 14 residues. The DNA of the CDR3 is TGTGCCAGCAGTTACTCGGGAACAGGGGAAGGCTACACCTTC. It specifies CASSYSGTGEGYTF.

The chain joins TRBV30 to TRBJ1-2; TRBD1 matches 8 bases. There are 14 residues in the CDR3. V dropped 5 bases and J dropped 4; count of bases not matched to a gene: 9. Looked up from germline, CDR1 is GTSNPN and CDR2 is SVGIG (reference sequence). The CDR3, as DNA: TGTGCCTGGGAGCCACCGGGACAGGTCTATGGCTACACCTTC. This codes for CAWEPPGQVYGYTF.

V usage is TRBV4-1 and J usage is TRBJ1-6; possibly TRBD1 for D (5 bases). The germline V gene encodes CDR1 MGHRA and CDR2 YSYEKL. CDR3 length: 16 amino acids. With 1 base removed from V and 10 bases from J, the gap between germline ends came to 17 bases. The DNA for the CDR3 is TGCGCCAGCAGCCAAGTGTCCGCGATAAGGACATCACCCCTCCACTTT. Translation gives CASSQVSAIRTSPLHF.

The V gene is TRBV4-3, the J gene TRBJ1-6, with 8 bases aligning to TRBD1. V dropped 1 base and J dropped 7; count of bases not matched to a gene: 3. This CDR3 contains 15 residues. Germline lookup yields CDR1 LGHNA and CDR2 YSLEER. CDR3 sequence reads: CASSQADRGNSPLHF. The CDR3 DNA sequence: TGCGCCAGCAGCCAAGCTGACAGGGGAAATTCACCCCTCCACTTT.

The rearrangement joins TRBV11-2 to TRBJ2-5, with TRBD2 matching over 12 bases. V trimming: 5 bases; J trimming: 2 bases; junction bases outside the gene matches: 9. Germline V CDR1 and CDR2: SGHAT, FQNNGV. The CDR3 has 17 amino acids. Here the CDR3 DNA reads TGTGCCAGCAGCCGGACTAGCGGGGCAGAGCCACAAGAGACCCAGTACTTC. Its protein product is CASSRTSGAEPQETQYF.

The CDR3 protein is CASKFGTSGSYEQYF. Written as DNA, the CDR3 is TGTGCCAGCAAGTTCGGAACTAGCGGATCCTACGAGCAGTACTTC. V is TRBV27 and J is TRBJ2-7, with TRBD2 matching 8 bases. Germline V lookup: CDR1 MNHEY, CDR2 SMNVEV (reference sequence). The CDR3 length is 15 residues. The V segment lost 7 bases and the J segment 1 base; nucleotides outside the gene matches: 9.

This chain connects TRBV6-1 to TRBJ1-2; 7 bases are shared with TRBD1. Germline V gene data show CDR1 as MNHNS and CDR2 as SASEGT. The CDR3 is 13 amino acids. V shed 3 bases and J 5 bases; nucleotides not matched to a gene: 3. The CDR3 here is CASSELQGYGYTF. The CDR3 DNA is TGTGCCAGCAGTGAGCTACAGGGGTATGGCTACACCTTC.